The source of this T cell receptor (beta chain) is a study of blood T cell repertoires in COVID-19. As for the study in general: Sources were T cells, B-cell-depleted T cells, or PBMCs; the material itself was cDNA or gDNA.

CDR1 SEHNR and CDR2 FQNEAQ come from the germline V gene (reference sequence). V gave up 6 bases and J gave up 1 base; unmatched junction bases: 5. This CDR3 comprises 15 residues. The study recruited exposed participants who had met a COVID-19 case within 2 weeks before entry. Per the original data handling: The assay estimated nucleated cells by amplifying reference gene primers. The repertoire was sequenced with immunoSEQ multiplex PCR; TCRdb's copy has only in-frame clones and lacks some. Clone size and the V and J calls come from that table; the DNA yielded D and trimming. The sample has under 450,000 clones, 91% seen once.

This chain connects TRBV7-9 to TRBJ1-3; the match to TRBD1 covers 8 bases. The source of this sequence is a woman aged 35 to 49 who had been exposed to COVID-19. The sample was PBMCs or T cells enriched from blood (not recorded which). The CDR3 DNA reads TGTGCCAGCAGTCATGACAGGGGATCTGGAAACACCATATATTTT. Translation gives CASSHDRGSGNTIYF. Using reference TRBV7-9 and TRBJ1-3 for the parts outside the CDR3, the full variable domain is DTGVSQNPRHKITKRGQNVTFRCDPISEHNRLYWYRQTLGQGPEFLTYFQNEAQLEKSRLLSDRFSAERPKGSFSTLEIQRTEQGDSAMYLCASSHDRGSGNTIYFGEGSWLTVV.